These 6 T cell receptor beta chains were sequenced from one sample in a study of blood T cell dynamics during melanoma immunotherapy. Here immunoSEQ multiplex PCR was the method, and the copy in TCRdb shows in-frame clones only, minus some. The sample includes more than 10,000 clones, over 70% seen only once; the top ten take 20% to 25%. Time point described: week 3, after first cycle of checkpoint inhibitor. The specimen was blood, collected from a patient treated with checkpoint blockade. The receptors come from a human donor with melanoma.

This clone was seen a single time. The rearrangement uses TRBV27 and TRBJ1-4; D uncertain. V lost 4 bases and J lost 0, with 6 bases in between. Germline V gene data show CDR1 as MNHEY and CDR2 as SMNVEV (reference sequence). CDR3 size: 14 residues. CDR3 sequence: CASSSISTNEKLFF. The CDR3 coding sequence is TGTGCCAGCAGTTCCATATCAACTAATGAAAAACTGTTTTTT.

The rearrangement uses TRBV20-1 and TRBJ2-3; no reliable D call. CDR3 size: 11 residues. V lost 5 bases and J lost 8, with 11 bases in between. Looked up from germline, CDR1 is DFQATT and CDR2 is SNEGSKA (reference sequence). CDR3 sequence: CSAGRSGTQYF. The CDR3 bases are TGCAGTGCTGGCCGTAGTGGTACGCAGTATTTT.

The V call is TRBV5-5, the J call TRBJ1-1; D gene uncertain. Trimming shortened V by 2 bases and J by 4 bases, and 12 bases separated the two germline ends. The CDR3 runs 14 residues. Germline V gene data show CDR1 as SGHKS and CDR2 as YYEKEE (reference sequence). The CDR3 region is CASSFGDSRTEAFF. The DNA for the CDR3 is TGTGCCAGCAGCTTTGGGGATTCACGCACTGAAGCTTTCTTT.

This sequence joins TRBV5-4 and TRBJ2-5, with TRBD1 matching over 7 bases. The CDR3 totals 15 residues. CDR1 and CDR2 from the germline V gene are SGHNT and YYREEE (reference sequence). With 3 bases clipped from V and 5 bases from J, the junction kept 10 bases outside the gene matches. CDR3 protein: CASSSLPTGAETQYF. The CDR3 DNA reads as TGTGCCAGCAGCTCGCTACCCACAGGGGCGGAGACCCAGTACTTC.

This clone has just a few counts. The rearrangement links TRBV9 to TRBJ1-1; no firm D call. This CDR3 spans 13 amino acids. Trimming cost V 3 bases and J 1 base, with 7 bases left between them. Germline CDR1 reads SGDLS; CDR2 reads YYNGEE. In DNA form, the CDR3 reads TGTGCCAGCAGCGGGACTGCGAACACTGAAGCTTTCTTT. This translates into CASSGTANTEAFF.

The chain links TRBV4-1 to TRBJ1-3; no reliable D call. This CDR3 spans 16 amino acids. V was shortened by 0 bases and J by 0 bases, with 9 bases between the two germline ends. Germline-derived CDR1 and CDR2 are MGHRA and YSYEKL. The chain's CDR3 is CASSQDLRSSGNTIYF. The CDR3, as DNA: TGCGCCAGCAGCCAAGATTTACGGTCCTCTGGAAACACCATATATTTT.